This TCR beta chain appears in the sequencing data of a study of cytomegalovirus exposure and HLA in healthy donors. General study points: Clonal expansion, a later analysis showed, was greater in HLA-associated TCR beta chains than in equally common others.

Comments on this clone: Its antigen remains unidentified.

J gave up 5 bases and V 3 bases, and 14 bases lay outside the gene matches. Germline-derived CDR1 and CDR2 are KGHSY and FQNENV. This CDR3 is built from 17 residues. PCR was performed using 60 Vbeta and 13 Jbeta primers. In the authors' workflow: A later analysis tallied 80 million or so unique TCR beta chains, around 12 million of them shared. The assay was immunoSEQ multiplex PCR, and TCRdb's table has in-frame clones only and misses some. The DNA gave D and trimming, while V, J and clone size come from that table. Of 100,000 to 150,000 clones listed, more than 65% are singletons. The rearrangement uses TRBV16 and TRBJ2-7, with 9 bases lining up with TRBD1. The sequencing input was PBMCs. This sequence was found in a male donor in good health and CMV-seropositive. CDR3 amino acids: CASSQGGPGQGRHEQYF. CDR3 coding DNA: TGTGCCAGCAGCCAGGGGGGTCCGGGACAGGGTCGCCACGAGCAGTACTTC.